This T cell receptor (beta chain) is from a study of radiation and T cells in renal cell carcinoma. Findings of the study overall: No pretreatment tumor biopsies were available for baseline clonotypes. Top tumor clonotypes rose in blood 2 weeks post-radiation, then contracted.

Produced via immunoSEQ multiplex PCR; TCRdb's table is partial and in-frame only. The data contain 130,000 to 150,000 clones, more than 70% of them singletons. In the case of this clone: What it recognizes is unknown.

Germline V CDR1 and CDR2: MNHEY, SVGAGI. The CDR3 length is 13 residues. Trimming took 0 bases from V and 5 from J, leaving 5 bases between them. Indicated time point: baseline pretreatment blood. Treatment reported: 15 Gy SBRT to primary tumor, nephrectomy 4 weeks later. After SBRT, blood was collected at 2 and 4 weeks, plus baseline. Clear cell pathology was present in this patient's renal cell carcinoma. The TCR comes from a woman between 50 and 59 years old with renal cell carcinoma. Here the sequenced sample was blood, taken from a patient whose treatment included radiotherapy and nephrectomy. The chain carries TRBV6-5 and TRBJ1-5; D gene ambiguous. CDR3 DNA sequence: TGTGCCAGCAGTTACTCAGTTGATCAGCCCCAGCATTTT. Translation: CASSYSVDQPQHF.